These T cell receptor beta chains were read from a single sample in a study of blood T cell repertoires in COVID-19. Profiled with immunoSEQ multiplex PCR; TCRdb holds only in-frame clones, not every one. The sample has around 250,000 clones, 70% to 85% seen once. The sample consisted of PBMCs or T cells enriched from blood (not recorded which). The receptors here all came from a man aged 35-49 years who had recovered from COVID-19. Both conserved end residues are part of each CDR3. Each record gives: V gene, D gene, J gene, clone size, CDR3 DNA, CDR3 protein. A D gene is named only where the DNA matches it firmly. The size entry is marked missing in some rows and otherwise reads once, few, many or a size class.

V gene: TRBV9
D gene: .
J gene: TRBJ1-5
clone size: .
CDR3 DNA: TGTGCCAGCAGCGAGACGGGAGCAGGGAATCAGCAGCCCCAGCATTTT
CDR3 protein: CASSETGAGNQQPQHF

V gene: TRBV19
D gene: .
J gene: TRBJ2-7
clone size: .
CDR3 DNA: TGTGCCAGTATGGGGACTGGAGGGACCTACGAGCAGTACTTC
CDR3 protein: CASMGTGGTYEQYF

V gene: TRBV10-3
D gene: .
J gene: TRBJ1-4
clone size: .
CDR3 DNA: TGTGCCATCAGTACAGGTGGTGAAAAACTGTTTTTT
CDR3 protein: CAISTGGEKLFF

V gene: TRBV19
D gene: TRBD1
J gene: TRBJ1-2
clone size: few
CDR3 DNA: TGTGCCAGTAGGAAGACAGGGGTCGTCTATGGCTACACCTTC
CDR3 protein: CASRKTGVVYGYTF

V gene: TRBV11-2
D gene: TRBD2
J gene: TRBJ2-7
clone size: .
CDR3 DNA: TGTGCCAGCAGCTTAGACCCGGGAGGGGCCTACGAGCAGTACTTC
CDR3 protein: CASSLDPGGAYEQYF

V gene: TRBV2
D gene: .
J gene: TRBJ2-1
clone size: .
CDR3 DNA: TGTGCCAGCAGAAGACAGGCGGTATACAATGAGCAGTTCTTC
CDR3 protein: CASRRQAVYNEQFF

V gene: TRBV5-1
D gene: TRBD1
J gene: TRBJ1-1
clone size: .
CDR3 DNA: TGCGCCAGCAGCATTACAGGGGTGGGGGACACTGAAGCTTTCTTT
CDR3 protein: CASSITGVGDTEAFF

V gene: TRBV7-7
D gene: .
J gene: TRBJ2-2
clone size: .
CDR3 DNA: TGTGCCAGCAGCTTAGATCGCACCGGGGAGCTGTTTTTT
CDR3 protein: CASSLDRTGELFF

V gene: TRBV7-3
D gene: .
J gene: TRBJ1-1
clone size: .
CDR3 DNA: TGTGCCAGCAGCTTAATGGGGGCAGGGAATGAAGCTTTCTTT
CDR3 protein: CASSLMGAGNEAFF

V gene: TRBV7-3
D gene: .
J gene: TRBJ2-1
clone size: .
CDR3 DNA: TGTGCCAGCAGCCCTCGGAGGGGAAATGAGCAGTTCTTC
CDR3 protein: CASSPRRGNEQFF

V gene: TRBV11-2
D gene: .
J gene: TRBJ2-7
clone size: .
CDR3 DNA: TGTGCCAGCAGCTTGGCCGTGACCTACGAGCAGTACTTC
CDR3 protein: CASSLAVTYEQYF

V gene: TRBV10-3
D gene: .
J gene: TRBJ2-7
clone size: once
CDR3 DNA: TGTGCCATCGGGGGGTGGTCCTACGAGCAGTACTTC
CDR3 protein: CAIGGWSYEQYF

V gene: TRBV7-3
D gene: TRBD2
J gene: TRBJ2-1
clone size: .
CDR3 DNA: TGTGCCAGCAGCTACGGACTAGCGGAGGGGGAGCAGTTCTTC
CDR3 protein: CASSYGLAEGEQFF

V gene: TRBV28
D gene: TRBD2
J gene: TRBJ2-5
clone size: .
CDR3 DNA: TGTGCCAGCAGTTTCGGGGGGGGCTTACAAGAGACCCAGTACTTC
CDR3 protein: CASSFGGGLQETQYF

V gene: TRBV7-6
D gene: TRBD2
J gene: TRBJ2-7
clone size: once
CDR3 DNA: TGTGCCAGCAGCTTATTTCTCGCGGGAGTCAACGAGCAGTACTTC
CDR3 protein: CASSLFLAGVNEQYF

V gene: TRBV7-2
D gene: .
J gene: TRBJ1-2
clone size: .
CDR3 DNA: TGTGCCAGCAGCTTAGGGGGCAGCAAAGGCTACACCTTC
CDR3 protein: CASSLGGSKGYTF

V gene: TRBV5-1
D gene: .
J gene: TRBJ2-3
clone size: .
CDR3 DNA: TGCGCCAGCAGGGTGACAGGACTTAGCACAGATACGCAGTATTTT
CDR3 protein: CASRVTGLSTDTQYF

V gene: TRBV4-1
D gene: .
J gene: TRBJ2-3
clone size: .
CDR3 DNA: TGCGCCAGCAGATACCTAGGATCGGCTTTTAGCACAGATACGCAGTATTTT
CDR3 protein: CASRYLGSAFSTDTQYF

V gene: TRBV24-1
D gene: .
J gene: TRBJ2-5
clone size: .
CDR3 DNA: TGTGCCACCAGTGATCCCCGGAGTAAAGAGACCCAGTACTTC
CDR3 protein: CATSDPRSKETQYF

V gene: TRBV2
D gene: TRBD1
J gene: TRBJ1-2
clone size: .
CDR3 DNA: TGTGCCAGCACCTCGGGGACAGCTAACTATGGCTACACCTTC
CDR3 protein: CASTSGTANYGYTF

V gene: TRBV24-1
D gene: .
J gene: TRBJ2-7
clone size: once
CDR3 DNA: TGTGCCACCAGCACCGGGGTTTTCCGCGAGCAGTACTTC
CDR3 protein: CATSTGVFREQYF

V gene: TRBV2
D gene: .
J gene: TRBJ1-2
clone size: .
CDR3 DNA: TGTGCCAGCACGTTGGCCGGGGTCAATGGCGATGGCTACACCTTC
CDR3 protein: CASTLAGVNGDGYTF

V gene: TRBV30
D gene: TRBD1
J gene: TRBJ1-1
clone size: .
CDR3 DNA: TGTGCCTGGAGTGTGGGACAGGGGTCCGCTGAAGCTTTCTTT
CDR3 protein: CAWSVGQGSAEAFF

V gene: TRBV15
D gene: TRBD1
J gene: TRBJ2-7
clone size: .
CDR3 DNA: TGTGCCACCAGCAGAGAAAGTCCGGGACAGTACTACGAGCAGTACTTC
CDR3 protein: CATSRESPGQYYEQYF

V gene: TRBV5-4
D gene: .
J gene: TRBJ1-1
clone size: .
CDR3 DNA: TGTGCCAGCAGTCAAGCTCAGGGTCGGAACACTGAAGCTTTCTTT
CDR3 protein: CASSQAQGRNTEAFF

V gene: TRBV5-1
D gene: .
J gene: TRBJ2-3
clone size: .
CDR3 DNA: TGCGCCAGCAGCTCGGGTTCCACAGATACGCAGTATTTT
CDR3 protein: CASSSGSTDTQYF

V gene: TRBV19
D gene: .
J gene: TRBJ2-5
clone size: .
CDR3 DNA: TGTGCCAGTACGAAAGACAGGAACCAAGAGACCCAGTACTTC
CDR3 protein: CASTKDRNQETQYF

V gene: TRBV9
D gene: .
J gene: TRBJ1-2
clone size: .
CDR3 DNA: TGTGCCAGCACCCCCTCAGGGTTCTATGGCTACACCTTC
CDR3 protein: CASTPSGFYGYTF

V gene: TRBV7-3
D gene: TRBD2
J gene: TRBJ2-1
clone size: .
CDR3 DNA: TGTGCCAGCAGCCGCGGGGGGGCCTTCGACAATGAGCAGTTCTTC
CDR3 protein: CASSRGGAFDNEQFF

V gene: TRBV4-1
D gene: TRBD1
J gene: TRBJ1-5
clone size: .
CDR3 DNA: TGCGCCAGCAGCCGGCGGGACAGGGGACAACAGCCCCAGCATTTT
CDR3 protein: CASSRRDRGQQPQHF

V gene: TRBV5-1
D gene: TRBD1
J gene: TRBJ1-4
clone size: .
CDR3 DNA: TGCGCCAGCAGCCGAGGGACAGGGGCTGAAAAACTGTTTTTT
CDR3 protein: CASSRGTGAEKLFF

V gene: TRBV7-3
D gene: .
J gene: TRBJ2-1
clone size: few
CDR3 DNA: TGTGCCAGCAGCTCTACGGGGACAGCGGGAGTTCATGAGCAGTTCTTC
CDR3 protein: CASSSTGTAGVHEQFF

V gene: TRBV9
D gene: .
J gene: TRBJ1-1
clone size: .
CDR3 DNA: TGTGCCAGCAGCAGCGCACCCTGGAACACTGAAGCTTTCTTT
CDR3 protein: CASSSAPWNTEAFF

V gene: TRBV3-1/TRBV3-2
D gene: TRBD1
J gene: TRBJ1-1
clone size: .
CDR3 DNA: TGTGCCAGCAGCTCTCTACAGGGGGTCACTGAAGCTTTCTTT
CDR3 protein: CASSSLQGVTEAFF

V gene: TRBV4-3
D gene: .
J gene: TRBJ1-2
clone size: .
CDR3 DNA: TGCGCCAGCAGCCAAGACTCGTACTATGGCTACACCTTC
CDR3 protein: CASSQDSYYGYTF

V gene: TRBV11-1
D gene: .
J gene: TRBJ2-7
clone size: .
CDR3 DNA: TGTGCCAGCAGCCCACCGGAGGGGCGCCTGAACTACGAGCAGTACTTC
CDR3 protein: CASSPPEGRLNYEQYF

V gene: TRBV28
D gene: .
J gene: TRBJ1-6
clone size: .
CDR3 DNA: TGTGCCAGCGATGGGGGGGCCAATAATTCACCCCTCCACTTT
CDR3 protein: CASDGGANNSPLHF

V gene: TRBV3-1/TRBV3-2
D gene: .
J gene: TRBJ1-2
clone size: .
CDR3 DNA: TGTGCCAGCAGCCAAGAAACAAGTTCGGGAGGACACTATGGCTACACCTTC
CDR3 protein: CASSQETSSGGHYGYTF

V gene: TRBV5-1
D gene: .
J gene: TRBJ1-3
clone size: .
CDR3 DNA: TGCGCCAGCAGCTTGGCGGGGGAAGGGAACACCATATATTTT
CDR3 protein: CASSLAGEGNTIYF

V gene: TRBV3-1/TRBV3-2
D gene: TRBD1
J gene: TRBJ1-5
clone size: .
CDR3 DNA: TGTGCCAGCAGCACGACAGGGAATCAGCCCCAGCATTTT
CDR3 protein: CASSTTGNQPQHF

V gene: TRBV28
D gene: TRBD2
J gene: TRBJ2-1
clone size: .
CDR3 DNA: TGTGCCAGCAGTTGGGTGGGAGGGTTCAATGAGCAGTTCTTC
CDR3 protein: CASSWVGGFNEQFF

V gene: TRBV18
D gene: .
J gene: TRBJ2-3
clone size: .
CDR3 DNA: TGTGCCAGCTCACCACCGGGGGGAGATACGCAGTATTTT
CDR3 protein: CASSPPGGDTQYF

V gene: TRBV7-2
D gene: .
J gene: TRBJ2-4
clone size: .
CDR3 DNA: TGTGCCAGCAGCTTATCCCTAGCCAAAAACATTCAGTACTTC
CDR3 protein: CASSLSLAKNIQYF

V gene: TRBV4-3
D gene: .
J gene: TRBJ1-5
clone size: few
CDR3 DNA: TGCGCCAGCAGCCAAGACGGAGCGGGGATAGGCCAGCCCCAGCATTTT
CDR3 protein: CASSQDGAGIGQPQHF

V gene: TRBV2
D gene: TRBD2
J gene: TRBJ2-5
clone size: .
CDR3 DNA: TGTGCCAGCAGTGACACGGGGGGAGAGACCCAGTACTTC
CDR3 protein: CASSDTGGETQYF

V gene: TRBV29-1
D gene: TRBD2
J gene: TRBJ2-7
clone size: .
CDR3 DNA: TGCAGCGTGGGGACTAGCGGGAGTTACGAGCAGTACTTC
CDR3 protein: CSVGTSGSYEQYF

V gene: TRBV27
D gene: TRBD2
J gene: TRBJ2-1
clone size: .
CDR3 DNA: TGTGCCAGCAGTTCCCCAGCGGGAGGCCTAAATGAGCAGTTCTTC
CDR3 protein: CASSSPAGGLNEQFF

V gene: TRBV28
D gene: TRBD1
J gene: TRBJ1-6
clone size: few
CDR3 DNA: TGTGCCAGCAGTTTACCGGGACAGAGCTCCTATAATTCACCCCTCCACTTT
CDR3 protein: CASSLPGQSSYNSPLHF

V gene: TRBV3-1/TRBV3-2
D gene: .
J gene: TRBJ1-1
clone size: .
CDR3 DNA: TGTGCCAGCAGCACGTACGAGGCCGCTAAAGCTTTCTTT
CDR3 protein: CASSTYEAAKAFF

V gene: TRBV19
D gene: TRBD1
J gene: TRBJ1-2
clone size: .
CDR3 DNA: TGTGCCAGTAGTAGCCAGGGGGGAGGTGGCTACACCTTC
CDR3 protein: CASSSQGGGGYTF

V gene: TRBV3-1/TRBV3-2
D gene: .
J gene: TRBJ2-2
clone size: .
CDR3 DNA: TGTGCCAGCAGTCCGACAGAGCGGACTACTGGGGAGCTGTTTTTT
CDR3 protein: CASSPTERTTGELFF

V gene: TRBV11-3
D gene: TRBD1
J gene: TRBJ2-1
clone size: .
CDR3 DNA: TGTGCCAGCAGCCGACAGGGCTCCTACAATGAGCAGTTCTTC
CDR3 protein: CASSRQGSYNEQFF

V gene: TRBV15
D gene: TRBD1
J gene: TRBJ1-4
clone size: .
CDR3 DNA: TGTGCCACCAGCAGGAGGACAGGGGGCGAAAAACTGTTTTTT
CDR3 protein: CATSRRTGGEKLFF